Following are 21 T cell receptor beta chains from one sample sequenced in a study of CD8 T cells in Susac syndrome. The RNA input was roughly 0.5 to 1 ug, and it was reverse transcribed with random hexamers. From the immunoSEQ multiplex PCR reads, TCRdb called clonotypes with MiXCR, one entry per CDR3 protein. The sample has some 200,000 distinct CDR3 sequences; about 95% are singletons. The material sequenced was CD8+ T cells from PBMCs. The receptors come from a human donor with Susac syndrome.

The rearrangement joins TRBV3-1 to TRBJ2-5; 16 nucleotides match TRBD2. CDR3 length: 20 residues. J gave up 1 base and V 3 bases, and 11 bases lay outside the gene matches. From germline, CDR1 is LGHDT and CDR2 YNNKEL (reference sequence). CDR3 region: CASSQGTGTSGGEPQETQYF. Here the CDR3 DNA reads TGTGCCAGCAGCCAGGGTACCGGGACTAGCGGGGGGGAACCCCAAGAGACCCAGTACTTC.

This sequence joins TRBV5-1 and TRBJ2-3; either TRBD1 or TRBD2 may fit D (6 bases each). The V end was cut by 0 bases, the J end by 0 bases, with 11 bases between. CDR1 and CDR2 from the germline V gene are SGHRS and YFSETQ. The CDR3 extends over 16 amino acids. The CDR3 protein is CASSLDIGGSTDTQYF. Written as DNA, the CDR3 is TGCGCCAGCAGCTTGGATATCGGGGGCAGCACAGATACGCAGTATTTT. Full variable domain (rest looked up from reference TRBV5-1 and TRBJ2-3): KAGVTQTPRYLIKTRGQQVTLSCSPISGHRSVSWYQQTPGQGLQFLFEYFSETQRNKGNFPGRFSGRQFSNSRSEMNVSTLELGDSALYLCASSLDIGGSTDTQYFGPGTRLTVL.

The rearrangement links TRBV20-1 to TRBJ2-1; 14 bases fit TRBD2. Per the germline V gene, CDR1 is DFQATT and CDR2 is SNEGSKA (reference sequence). This CDR3 is built from 16 residues. V was clipped by 3 bases and J by 7 bases; unmatched bases: 8. CDR3 region: CSARPPGLAGENEQFF. CDR3 in DNA: TGCAGTGCTAGGCCCCCGGGACTAGCGGGAGAGAATGAGCAGTTCTTC.

This clonotype has a single count. V usage is TRBV15 and J usage is TRBJ1-4, with D possibly matching TRBD1 (6 bases). The CDR3 extends over 14 amino acids. V lost 7 bases, J lost 10 bases, and 19 bases lay in between. Looked up from germline, CDR1 is LNHNV and CDR2 is YYDKDF (reference sequence). The chain's CDR3 is CATTETGGKGKLFF. CDR3 nucleotides: TGTGCCACCACCGAGACAGGAGGCAAGGGAAAACTGTTTTTT.

The gene calls are TRBV4-1 and TRBJ2-3; 9 bases fit TRBD1. The CDR3 has 17 residues. Germline CDR1 and CDR2: MGHRA and YSYEKL. V shed 0 bases, J shed 0 bases, and the junction held 4 bases outside the gene matches. For the CDR3, the DNA is TGCGCCAGCAGCCAAGAAACCGGGACAGGGAGCACAGATACGCAGTATTTT. It translates to CASSQETGTGSTDTQYF.

This chain uses TRBV28 with TRBJ2-3; D call uncertain. CDR1 and CDR2 (germline): MDHEN, SYDVKM. The CDR3 is 13 residues long. V lost 6 bases, J lost 3 bases, and 10 bases lay in between. CDR3 sequence: CASSTPATDTQYF. CDR3 DNA sequence: TGTGCCAGCAGCACTCCGGCGACAGATACGCAGTATTTT.

This chain connects TRBV27 to TRBJ1-2; tentatively, D is TRBD1 (6 bases). V lost 7 bases and J lost 4, with 19 bases in between. Germline lookup yields CDR1 MNHEY and CDR2 SMNVEV (reference sequence). The CDR3 consists of 15 residues. The CDR3, as DNA: TGTGCCAGCACTCCACAAGGGGACACTTCCTATGGCTACACCTTC. Protein: CASTPQGDTSYGYTF.

The chain couples TRBV4-1 to TRBJ2-7, with 7 bases matching TRBD1. The junction had 15 bases not matched to a gene; V was cut back by 0 bases and J by 7 bases. The CDR3 has 17 amino acids. The germline V gene encodes CDR1 MGHRA and CDR2 YSYEKL. The CDR3 here is CASSQDLGQNTYEEQYF. CDR3 nucleotides: TGCGCCAGCAGCCAAGATTTGGGACAGAACACCTACGAGGAGCAGTACTTC.

CDR3 bases: TGTGCCAGCAGCGGAGATGTTTACGAGCAGTACTTC. Protein: CASSGDVYEQYF. This chain joins TRBV3-1 and TRBJ2-7; D is undetermined. The CDR3 contains 12 residues. Trimming shortened V by 5 bases and J by 4 bases, and 9 bases separated the two germline ends. Germline V lookup: CDR1 LGHDT, CDR2 YNNKEL (reference sequence).

V gene TRBV12-3 or TRBV12-4 combines with J gene TRBJ2-1; 8 bases fit TRBD1. The V segment lost 0 bases and the J segment 10 bases; nucleotides outside the gene matches: 8. The CDR3 extends over 15 amino acids. The CDR3 DNA sequence: TGTGCCAGCAGTTTAGCTGGGCAGGGGGCCTGGGAGCAGTTCTTC. It codes for CASSLAGQGAWEQFF.

The chain carries TRBV2 and TRBJ2-7, with 7 bases fitting TRBD1. Germline CDR1 and CDR2: SNHLY and FYNNEI. The CDR3 covers 16 residues. With V trimmed by 6 bases and J by 3 bases, 14 bases remained unmatched. As DNA, the CDR3 is TGTGCCAGCAGCGAGGACAGGCCCGGGACCTACTACGAGCAGTACTTC. Amino acids: CASSEDRPGTYYEQYF.

The chain has TRBV3-1 and TRBJ2-3; tentative D call: TRBD2 (6 bases). Germline V lookup: CDR1 LGHDT, CDR2 YNNKEL (reference sequence). The CDR3 runs to 13 residues. Trimming removed 2 bases at V and 4 bases at J, with 7 bases between. The CDR3 DNA follows: TGTGCCAGCAGCCAATGGGGGGCAGATACGCAGTATTTT. Amino acids: CASSQWGADTQYF.

This rearrangement joins TRBV6-7 to TRBJ1-5; D uncertain. TRBV6-7 qualifies as an ORF whose function is uncertain. Trimming took 11 bases from V and 11 from J, leaving 10 bases between them. The CDR3 loop spans 9 amino acids. The CDR3 protein is CARLGAQHF. CDR3 coding DNA: TGTGCCCGACTCGGGGCCCAGCATTTT.

This clonotype was seen once. The V call is TRBV5-6, the J call TRBJ2-5; either TRBD1 or TRBD2 may fit D (5 bases each). This CDR3 spans 15 amino acids. Germline CDR1 and CDR2: SGHDT and YYEEEE. V was pared by 0 bases and J by 5 bases, with 14 bases between. CDR3 DNA sequence: TGTGCCAGCAGCTTGGGAAGGGGAGAGTTGGAGACCCAGTACTTC. Translated: CASSLGRGELETQYF. Full variable domain (remainder filled in from reference TRBV5-6 and TRBJ2-5): DAGVTQSPTHLIKTRGQQVTLRCSPKSGHDTVSWYQQALGQGPQFIFQYYEEEERQRGNFPDRFSGHQFPNYSSELNVNALLLGDSALYLCASSLGRGELETQYFGPGTRLLVL.

V is TRBV13 and J is TRBJ2-6, with D tentatively TRBD1 (5 bases). Germline CDR1 and CDR2: PRHDT and FYEKMQ (reference sequence). The CDR3 sequence is 15 residues long. Trimming shortened V by 0 bases and J by 2 bases, and 5 bases separated the two germline ends. The CDR3 DNA reads TGTGCCAGCAGCTTAGGCAGGGCTGGGGCCAACGTCCTGACTTTC. This codes for CASSLGRAGANVLTF.

The chain has TRBV6-1 and TRBJ2-1, with D possibly matching TRBD2 (6 bases). Germline values: CDR1 MNHNS, CDR2 SASEGT. This CDR3 spans 14 amino acids. V was pared by 5 bases and J by 6 bases, with 14 bases between. CDR3 DNA sequence: TGTGCCAGCAGTCGGGAGCAGGGCACCAATGAGCAGTTCTTC. It codes for CASSREQGTNEQFF.

The chain combines TRBV5-1 with TRBJ2-5; no firm D call. CDR1 SGHRS and CDR2 YFSETQ come from the germline V gene. The CDR3 covers 14 residues. Trimming pared 4 bases from V and 2 bases from J, leaving 12 bases between. The chain's CDR3 is CASSPTWGQETQYF. Here the CDR3 DNA reads TGCGCCAGCAGCCCCACTTGGGGTCAAGAGACCCAGTACTTC.

This clonotype occurred once. The V and J genes are TRBV5-6 and TRBJ2-7; D is undetermined. This CDR3 has 13 amino acids. Germline lookup yields CDR1 SGHDT and CDR2 YYEEEE. V dropped 1 base and J dropped 2 bases, with 7 bases sitting between them. Here the CDR3 DNA reads TGTGCCAGCAGCTTGATCGAAGCCTACGAGCAGTACTTC. Protein sequence: CASSLIEAYEQYF.

The rearrangement uses TRBV20-1 and TRBJ1-2, with D perhaps matching TRBD1 (5 bases). With 1 base removed from V and 1 base from J, the gap between germline ends came to 10 bases. This CDR3 has 14 amino acids. Germline CDR1 reads DFQATT; CDR2 reads SNEGSKA (reference sequence). The CDR3 DNA reads TGCAGTGCTAGAGGTGACCAGGGTAACTATGGCTACACCTTC. Translation gives CSARGDQGNYGYTF.

This chain links TRBV25-1 with TRBJ2-7; 7 bases are a match to TRBD1. V lost 2 bases to trimming and J lost 0 bases; unmatched junction nucleotides: 7. The CDR3 contains 16 residues. Germline V CDR1 and CDR2: MGHDK, SYGVNS. This CDR3 is CASSERGPGSSYEQYF. The CDR3 DNA reads as TGTGCCAGCAGTGAAAGGGGGCCAGGAAGCTCCTACGAGCAGTACTTC.

The V gene is TRBV7-8, the J gene TRBJ2-1; D may be TRBD1 or TRBD2 (6 bases each). The germline CDR1 and CDR2 sequences are SGHVS and FQNEAQ. This CDR3 comprises 15 residues. V lost 6 bases to trimming and J lost 4 bases, with 16 bases between them. The CDR3 is CASSPRGENYNEQFF. In nucleotides, the CDR3 is TGTGCCAGCAGTCCGAGGGGGGAGAATTACAATGAGCAGTTCTTC.